The clone carrying this T cell receptor beta chain was observed a few times. Its antigen is as yet unknown. The data were taken from a study of T cells after yellow fever vaccination. Study in general: With SMART-Seq v4 Ultra Low Input, the fractions containing low cell numbers were prepared. Study-wide results and caveats: Weaker overall, the secondary response nonetheless peaked faster (day 5 versus 15).

Researchers made TCR cDNA using 5'RACE template switching, and this step added a universal primer site and UMIs. TCRdb processed the 5' RACE reads anew with MiXCR; each CDR3 protein has one entry. The table lists 550,000 to 750,000 distinct CDR3 sequences, 13% of them singletons. This TCR came from a young man who received the YFV17D yellow fever vaccine. Sequenced material: PBMCs, taken on the day of the yellow fever booster vaccination.

CDR3 coding DNA: TGCAGTGCCCACCCGCGGAGCGGGAGGTCGGCCACCGGGGAGCTGTTTTTT. Translating it yields CSAHPRSGRSATGELFF. The chain joins TRBV20-1 to TRBJ2-2, with TRBD2 matching 9 bases. Trimming took 6 bases from V and 4 from J; bases not matched to a gene: 15. CDR3 length: 17 amino acids. Germline values: CDR1 DFQATT, CDR2 SNEGSKA (reference sequence).